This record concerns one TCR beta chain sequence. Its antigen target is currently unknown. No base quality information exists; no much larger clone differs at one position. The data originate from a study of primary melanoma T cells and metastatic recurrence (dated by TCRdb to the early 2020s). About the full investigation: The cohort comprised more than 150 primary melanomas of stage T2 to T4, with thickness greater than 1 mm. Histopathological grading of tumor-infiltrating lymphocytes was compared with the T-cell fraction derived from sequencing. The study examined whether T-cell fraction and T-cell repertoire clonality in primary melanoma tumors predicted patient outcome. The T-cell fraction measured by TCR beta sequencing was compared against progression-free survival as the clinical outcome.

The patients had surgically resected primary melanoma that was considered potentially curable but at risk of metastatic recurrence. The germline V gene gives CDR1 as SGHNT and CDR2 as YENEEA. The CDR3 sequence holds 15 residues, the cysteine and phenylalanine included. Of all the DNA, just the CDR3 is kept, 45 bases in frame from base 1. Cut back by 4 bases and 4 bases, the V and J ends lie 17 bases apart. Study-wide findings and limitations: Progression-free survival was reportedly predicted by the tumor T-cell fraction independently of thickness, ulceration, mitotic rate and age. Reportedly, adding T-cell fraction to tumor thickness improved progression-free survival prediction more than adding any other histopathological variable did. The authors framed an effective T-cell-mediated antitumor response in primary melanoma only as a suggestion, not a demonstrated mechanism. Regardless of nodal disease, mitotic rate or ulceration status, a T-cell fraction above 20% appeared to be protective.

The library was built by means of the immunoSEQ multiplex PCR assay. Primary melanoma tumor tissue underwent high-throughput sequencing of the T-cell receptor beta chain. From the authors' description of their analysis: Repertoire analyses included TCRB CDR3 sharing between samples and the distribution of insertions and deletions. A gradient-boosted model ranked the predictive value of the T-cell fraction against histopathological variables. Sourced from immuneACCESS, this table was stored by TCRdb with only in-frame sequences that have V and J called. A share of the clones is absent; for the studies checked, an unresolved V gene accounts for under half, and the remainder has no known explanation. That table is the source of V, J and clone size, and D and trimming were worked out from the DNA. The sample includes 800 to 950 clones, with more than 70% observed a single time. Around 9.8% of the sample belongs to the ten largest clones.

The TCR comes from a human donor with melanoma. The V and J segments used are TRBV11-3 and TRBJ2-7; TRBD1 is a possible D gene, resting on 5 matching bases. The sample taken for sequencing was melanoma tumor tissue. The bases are TGTGCCAGCAGCTCAGTGTGGGGCGCTAGGTACGAGCAGTACTTC. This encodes CASSSVWGARYEQYF.